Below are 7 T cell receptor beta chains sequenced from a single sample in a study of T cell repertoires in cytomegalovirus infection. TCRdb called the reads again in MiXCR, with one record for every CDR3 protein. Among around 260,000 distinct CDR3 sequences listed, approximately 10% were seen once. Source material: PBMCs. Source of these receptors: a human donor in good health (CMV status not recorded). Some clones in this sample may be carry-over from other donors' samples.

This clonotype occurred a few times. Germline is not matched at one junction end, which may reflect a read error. The CDR3 loop reads CASSLATGVNTEAFF. The CDR3 DNA sequence: TGTGCCAGCAGCTTGGCCACGGGGGTGAACACTGAAGCTTTCTTT. The rearrangement links TRBV5-3 to TRBJ1-1, with D tentatively TRBD1 (5 bases). TRBV5-3 is identified as an open reading frame with a role that is uncertain. This CDR3 is 15 amino acids long.

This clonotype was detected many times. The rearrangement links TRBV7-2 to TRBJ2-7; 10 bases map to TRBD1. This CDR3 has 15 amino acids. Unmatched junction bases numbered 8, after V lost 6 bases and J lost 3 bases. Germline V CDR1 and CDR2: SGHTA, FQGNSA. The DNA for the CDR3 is TGTGCCAGCAGTCTTGGACAGGGGGGACTCTACGAGCAGTACTTC. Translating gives CASSLGQGGLYEQYF.

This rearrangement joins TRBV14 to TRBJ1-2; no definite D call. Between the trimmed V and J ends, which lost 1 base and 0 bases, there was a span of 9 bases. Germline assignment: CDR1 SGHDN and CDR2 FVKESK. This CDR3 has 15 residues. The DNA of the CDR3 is TGTGCCAGCAGCCAAGCGGCGGGAACTAACTATGGCTACACCTTC. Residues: CASSQAAGTNYGYTF.

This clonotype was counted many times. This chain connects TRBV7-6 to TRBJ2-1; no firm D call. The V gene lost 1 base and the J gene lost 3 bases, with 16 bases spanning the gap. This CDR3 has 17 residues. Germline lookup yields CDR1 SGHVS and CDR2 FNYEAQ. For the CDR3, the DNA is TGTGCCAGCAGCTTAGGATCCCCCGGTGGTGTCTACAATGAGCAGTTCTTC. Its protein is CASSLGSPGGVYNEQFF.

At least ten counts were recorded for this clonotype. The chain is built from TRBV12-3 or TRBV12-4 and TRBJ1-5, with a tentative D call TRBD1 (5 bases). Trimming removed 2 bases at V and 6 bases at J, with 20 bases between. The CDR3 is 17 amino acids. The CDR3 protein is CASSLPRLWGKGQPQHF. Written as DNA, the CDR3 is TGTGCCAGCAGTTTACCCCGCTTGTGGGGGAAAGGTCAGCCCCAGCATTTT.

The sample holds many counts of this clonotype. This CDR3 is CASSRDTTNYGYTF. The CDR3 DNA sequence: TGTGCCAGCAGCCGGGACACTACTAACTATGGCTACACCTTC. This chain connects TRBV7-2 to TRBJ1-2, with TRBD1 as a possible D gene (6 bases). From germline, CDR1 is SGHTA and CDR2 FQGNSA. V gave up 5 bases and J gave up 0 bases, with 10 bases separating them. This CDR3 contains 14 residues.

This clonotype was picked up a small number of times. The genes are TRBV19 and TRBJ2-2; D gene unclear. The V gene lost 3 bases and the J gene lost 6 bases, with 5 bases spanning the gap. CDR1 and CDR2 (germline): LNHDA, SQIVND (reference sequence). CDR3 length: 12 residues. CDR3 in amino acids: CASSIRPGELFF. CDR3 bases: TGTGCCAGTAGTATCCGTCCCGGGGAGCTGTTTTTT.